These 15 T cell receptor beta chains were all obtained from the same sample, sequenced in a study of identical twins (dated by TCRdb to the mid-2010s). Library preparation used 5' RACE. TCRdb names Illumina HiSeq 2000 as the instrument used. TCRdb itself trimmed the public reads at Q25 with fastp, ran MiXCR and retained productive beta chains. Each entry is one CDR3 protein sequence, shown with its most common DNA and genes. The sample contains hundreds of thousands of distinct CDR3 sequences, around 24% of them found a single time. Just under 3% of the sample rests with the top ten. These data were also filed under a second study, of T cells expressing NK-cell markers.

Specimen: CD4+ T cells sorted from blood. Every receptor here comes from a woman aged 18-29 years in good health.

This chain uses TRBV7-3 with TRBJ2-7; a possible D gene is TRBD1 (7 bases). CDR1 is SGHTA, CDR2 FQGTGA, per germline. V was pared by 1 base and J by 3 bases, with 16 bases between. The CDR3 spans 16 residues. CDR3 nucleotide sequence: TGTGCCAGCAGCTTAATCGGCGGGACAGAGCACTACGAGCAGTACTTC. Translation gives CASSLIGGTEHYEQYF.

This chain connects TRBV20-1 to TRBJ1-2; D may be TRBD1 (5 bases). The CDR3 runs to 13 residues. Trimming removed 1 base from V and 3 bases from J, with 9 bases in between. CDR1 is DFQATT, CDR2 SNEGSKA, per germline (reference sequence). The CDR3 DNA reads as TGCAGTGCTAGAGCGGCGGGGGACTATGGCTACACCTTC. It encodes CSARAAGDYGYTF.

The chain employs TRBV12-3 or TRBV12-4 and TRBJ1-1; weak D call: TRBD1 (6 bases). The ends were cut back, 6 bases at V and 5 bases at J, with 13 bases in the middle. This CDR3 contains 13 residues. CDR3 sequence (DNA): TGTGCCAGCAGCATTCCCAGGGGAACTGAAGCTTTCTTT. Its translation: CASSIPRGTEAFF.

V gene TRBV29-1 combines with J gene TRBJ2-1, with TRBD1 matching 12 bases. Germline CDR1 SQVTM, CDR2 ANQGSEA. The CDR3 runs to 14 residues. V shed 5 bases, J shed 10 bases, and the junction held 9 bases outside the gene matches. CDR3 loop: CSVKAGTGGEEQFF. The CDR3 nucleotides are TGCAGCGTTAAAGCGGGGACAGGGGGCGAAGAGCAGTTCTTC.

The genes are TRBV5-1 and TRBJ2-2, with 9 bases fitting TRBD1. Germline values: CDR1 SGHRS, CDR2 YFSETQ. The CDR3 is 14 residues long. V was pared by 7 bases and J by 7 bases, with 8 bases of the junction left unmatched. The CDR3 sequence: CASGPETGGGELFF. The CDR3 DNA sequence: TGCGCCAGCGGCCCCGAGACAGGGGGCGGGGAGCTGTTTTTT. Variable domain in full (rest from reference TRBV5-1 and TRBJ2-2): KAGVTQTPRYLIKTRGQQVTLSCSPISGHRSVSWYQQTPGQGLQFLFEYFSETQRNKGNFPGRFSGRQFSNSRSEMNVSTLELGDSALYLCASGPETGGGELFFGEGSRLTVL.

This clonotype has just a few counts. The chain has TRBV5-1 and TRBJ2-1; TRBD1 is a possible D gene (6 bases). The germline CDR1 and CDR2 sequences are SGHRS and YFSETQ. CDR3 length equals 12 residues. V lost 5 bases and J 7 bases, leaving 10 bases between the germline ends. Here the CDR3 DNA reads TGCGCCAGCAGGCCCGGGACAAATGAGCAGTTCTTC. This codes for CASRPGTNEQFF.

This clonotype turned up a few times. The chain joins TRBV7-2 to TRBJ1-2; TRBD1 matches 7 bases. Germline CDR1 is SGHTA and CDR2 is FQGNSA. The trim removed 3 bases at V and 0 bases at J, leaving 4 bases unmatched. The CDR3 runs 15 residues. CDR3 loop: CASSLNRGANYGYTF. The CDR3 DNA reads as TGTGCCAGCAGCTTGAACAGGGGAGCTAACTATGGCTACACCTTC.

There are a few counts of this clonotype. The J gene is TRBJ2-4, the V gene TRBV12-3 or TRBV12-4; D call uncertain. V was pared by 3 bases and J by 3 bases, with 6 bases between. This CDR3 comprises 13 residues. Written as DNA, the CDR3 is TGTGCCAGCAGTTTCGGGTACAAAAACATTCAGTACTTC. Protein product: CASSFGYKNIQYF.

The rearrangement links TRBV29-1 to TRBJ1-4, with unresolved D. The germline V gene encodes CDR1 SQVTM and CDR2 ANQGSEA. The CDR3 runs 13 residues. V was clipped by 7 bases and J by 7 bases, with 16 bases between them. The CDR3 region is CSASSSMGEKLFF. The DNA of the CDR3 is TGCAGCGCCAGTAGCAGTATGGGTGAAAAACTGTTTTTT.

CDR3 sequence: CASSYMGRTANYGYTF. CDR3 nucleotides: TGTGCCAGCAGTTACATGGGACGGACAGCTAACTATGGCTACACCTTC. The chain has TRBV6-2 or TRBV6-3 and TRBJ1-2; TRBD1 is a possible D gene (6 bases). Per germline, CDR1 MNHEY and CDR2 SVGEGT. Deletions cut 2 bases from V and 0 bases from J, with 13 bases between. The CDR3 totals 16 residues.

The rearrangement joins TRBV25-1 to TRBJ2-2; D is ambiguous. Trimming took 7 bases from V and 7 from J, leaving 7 bases between them. CDR1 and CDR2 from the germline V gene are MGHDK and SYGVNS. The CDR3 length is 11 residues. The CDR3 bases are TGTGCCAGCACCATCTTCGGGGAGCTGTTTTTT. It encodes CASTIFGELFF.

This chain uses TRBV12-3 or TRBV12-4 with TRBJ1-1; the D is unclear. The germline V and J ends were trimmed by 3 bases and 3 bases, with 11 bases remaining between them. This CDR3 comprises 14 residues. CDR3 amino acids: CASSFTSTDTEAFF. CDR3 DNA sequence: TGTGCCAGCAGTTTTACTTCAACGGACACTGAAGCTTTCTTT.

This clonotype showed up just a few times. The rearrangement links TRBV10-3 to TRBJ1-1; D gene ambiguous. V was shortened by 0 bases and J by 3 bases, with 14 bases between the two germline ends. Looked up from germline, CDR1 is ENHRY and CDR2 is SYGVKD. CDR3 length: 16 amino acids. In nucleotides, the CDR3 is TGTGCCATCAGTGAGTCGAGGGCTAAAGGGTACACTGAAGCTTTCTTT. Translating gives CAISESRAKGYTEAFF.

This clonotype has just one count. The V gene is TRBV18, the J gene TRBJ2-5, with 13 bases identical to TRBD2. V dropped 3 bases and J dropped 5; count of bases not matched to a gene: 6. The germline gives CDR1 KGHSH, CDR2 LQKENI. This CDR3 is 16 amino acids long. CDR3 amino acids: CASSPAGLAGKETQYF. In DNA, the CDR3 is TGTGCCAGCTCACCGGCGGGACTAGCGGGGAAGGAGACCCAGTACTTC.

This clonotype was seen a few times. The chain recombines TRBV28 with TRBJ2-7; D gene ambiguous. V was trimmed by 2 bases and J by 3 bases, leaving 11 bases between them. Germline V gene sequence: CDR1 MDHEN, CDR2 SYDVKM. This CDR3 has 14 residues. This CDR3 reads CASSLPKRRYEQYF. CDR3 nucleotides: TGTGCCAGCAGTTTACCAAAAAGACGCTACGAGCAGTACTTC.